Sequencing of this TCR beta chain was carried out in a study of technical replicates of blood from several donors listed by TCRdb under 2017. Library prep was done by the immunoSEQ multiplex PCR assay. Entries here come from immuneACCESS through TCRdb and include only in-frame sequences with V and J called. Some clones fail to appear in such tables; in the studies checked, an unresolved V gene covers under half of the shortfall, and the cause of the remainder is unknown. The sample records 64,000 or so clones, approximately 86% of which are singletons. The top ten constitute roughly 5.3% of the sample. This clone was detected once. Its binding antigen is unknown. One base away there is no much larger clone; base qualities are not given. The TCR originated in a human donor in good health. Some clones in this sample may be carry-over from other donors' samples. The sequencing sample was made of PBMCs.

The bases are TGTGCCAGCAGTGAAGAAATGGTCAGGGGGCTCTACAATGAGCAGTTCTTC. It is translated as CASSEEMVRGLYNEQFF. This receptor chain uses TRBV2 and TRBJ2-1; the junction holds 8 bases that match TRBD1. Looking up the germline V gene yields CDR1 SNHLY and CDR2 FYNNEI. V and J are trimmed by 1 base and 3 bases, and the gene matches miss 8 bases of the junction. The CDR3 numbers 17 residues from cysteine through phenylalanine. The entry retains the CDR3 DNA only, 51 bases that are in frame from base 1.